This T cell receptor (beta chain) was obtained from a study of T cell responses to AZD1222 COVID-19 vaccine (dated by TCRdb to about 2021). In the study overall: A total of 233 trial participants underwent TCR sequencing, of whom 200 to 220 received two doses of AZD1222 and about 25 received two doses of the MenACWY control vaccine. Trial participants were enrolled into age subgroups of 18-55, 56-69 and 70-plus years, which contained approximately 150, 28 and 58 TCR-sequenced participants, respectively.

The time point label here, explained by the study, means: about 28 days (+/-7) after the second vaccine dose. AZD1222 recipients whose second dose came at about 4 weeks and those whose second dose came at about 12 weeks were combined into one group, since spike-specific TCR depth and breadth did not differ between the two schedules. Vaccinee samples came from UK trials COV001 and COV002, including a single-blind randomized controlled phase 2/3 trial of AZD1222 (ChAdOx1 nCoV-19) in healthy adults. Trial participant PBMC samples were collected at day 0 and day 28 after the second dose for TCRbeta chain sequencing. The CDR3 regions of human TCRbeta chains were analyzed by immunosequencing. As for the original processing: Repertoire TCRs were matched against a reference library of SARS-CoV-2-specific TCRs generated with the MIRA antigen-specificity platform. Breadth meant the fraction of unique TCRs that were SARS-CoV-2-associated, whereas depth meant the fraction of total T cells that were SARS-CoV-2-associated. Using the MIRA data, each spike-specific TCR was assigned both to the spike region to which the TCR was reactive and to a CD4 or CD8 class. Log10-transformed breadth and depth values were compared by one-way ANOVA with Sidak's multiple comparisons tests. The table was pulled from immuneACCESS by TCRdb, which kept in-frame rearrangements only. Such tables lose some clones; where checked, under half of the loss comes from unresolved V genes, and the rest has no known cause. V and J calls and clone size are those listed in that table; D and trimming were worked out from the DNA. Recorded for this sample are 250,000 to 300,000 clones; roughly 93% of them occurred a single time. 0.55% of the sample rests with the top ten.

About this clone: There is no known antigen for this receptor. The sample holds no much larger clone one base away, and base qualities are not on file.

The study at large found these results: In the small 56-69-year group, the increase in depth fell short of significance, most likely because of low power. Only 5 to 7 AZD1222 recipients were SARS-CoV-2 seropositive at baseline, limiting conclusions about previously exposed vaccinees. Participants were mostly white British, with more females than males. The authors suggested clonal diversity may have been underestimated. Spike-specific TCR breadth and depth rose significantly after two AZD1222 doses compared with day 0 and with MenACWY recipients. Nearly half of unique spike-specific TCRs reportedly recognized epitopes outside regions mutated in the B.1.351 and B.1.1.7 variants. The whole spike protein was spanned by vaccine-associated CD4 TCRs, and dominant responses were seen in regions 160-218 and 743-854. Because no day 14 peak-response samples were available, the repertoires could be characterized only after the peak T cell response.

The clonotype originates from an adult who received the AZD1222 COVID-19 vaccine. The source was peripheral blood, collected 28 days after the second AZD1222 dose.

The sequenced DNA: TGTGCCAGCAGTTACGTGGCGGGGAAGAGTGAAAAACTGTTTTTT. Protein translation: CASSYVAGKSEKLFF. Rearrangement joined TRBV6-5 to TRBJ1-4, with the D gene not confidently named. According to the germline V gene, CDR1 reads MNHEY and CDR2 reads SVGAGI. V loses 2 bases of germline sequence and J loses 7 bases, and the interval between the two ends is 14 bases. The CDR3 numbers 15 residues from cysteine through phenylalanine. The entry retains the CDR3 DNA only, 45 bases that are in frame from base 1.